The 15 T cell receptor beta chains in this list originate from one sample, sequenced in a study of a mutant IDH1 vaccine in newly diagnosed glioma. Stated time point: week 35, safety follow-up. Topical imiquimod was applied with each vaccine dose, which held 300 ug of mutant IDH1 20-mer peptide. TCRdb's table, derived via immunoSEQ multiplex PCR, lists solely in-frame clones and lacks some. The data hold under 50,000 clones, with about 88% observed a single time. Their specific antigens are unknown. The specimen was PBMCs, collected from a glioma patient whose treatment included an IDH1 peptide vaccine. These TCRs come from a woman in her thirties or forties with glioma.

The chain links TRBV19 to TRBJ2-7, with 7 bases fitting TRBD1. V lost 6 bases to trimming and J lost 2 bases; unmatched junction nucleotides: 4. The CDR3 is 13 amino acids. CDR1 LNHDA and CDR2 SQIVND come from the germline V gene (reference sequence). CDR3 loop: CASSLDRTYEQYF. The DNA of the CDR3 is TGTGCCAGTAGCCTGGACAGGACCTACGAGCAGTACTTC.

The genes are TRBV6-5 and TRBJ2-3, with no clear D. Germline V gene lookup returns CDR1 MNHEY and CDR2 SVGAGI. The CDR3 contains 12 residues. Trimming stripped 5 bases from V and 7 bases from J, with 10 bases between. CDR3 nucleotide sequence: TGTGCCAGCAGTAAGGATGTGCATACGCAGTATTTT. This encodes CASSKDVHTQYF.

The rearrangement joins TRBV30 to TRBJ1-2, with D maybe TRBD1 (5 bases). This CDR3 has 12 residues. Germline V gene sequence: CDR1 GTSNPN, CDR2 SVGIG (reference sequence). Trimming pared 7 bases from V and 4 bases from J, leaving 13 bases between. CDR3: CASQAGSYGYTF. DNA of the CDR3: TGTGCCTCTCAGGCAGGGAGCTATGGCTACACCTTC.

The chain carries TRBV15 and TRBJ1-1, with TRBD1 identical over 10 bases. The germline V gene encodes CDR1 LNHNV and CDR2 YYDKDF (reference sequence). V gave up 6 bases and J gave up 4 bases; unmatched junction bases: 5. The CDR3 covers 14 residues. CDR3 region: CATRGDRGRTEAFF. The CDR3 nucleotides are TGTGCCACCAGAGGGGACAGGGGTCGCACTGAAGCTTTCTTT. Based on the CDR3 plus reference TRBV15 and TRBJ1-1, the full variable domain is DAMVIQNPRYQVTQFGKPVTLSCSQTLNHNVMYWYQQKSSQAPKLLFHYYDKDFNNEADTPDNFQSRRPNTSFCFLDIRSPGLGDTAMYLCATRGDRGRTEAFFGQGTRLTVV.

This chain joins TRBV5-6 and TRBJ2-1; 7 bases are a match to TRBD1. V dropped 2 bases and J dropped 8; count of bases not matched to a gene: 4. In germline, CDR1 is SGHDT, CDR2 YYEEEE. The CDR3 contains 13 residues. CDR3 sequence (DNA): TGTGCCAGCAGCTTCGACAGGGAAGATGAGCAGTTCTTC. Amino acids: CASSFDREDEQFF. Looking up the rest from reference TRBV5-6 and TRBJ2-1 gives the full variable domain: DAGVTQSPTHLIKTRGQQVTLRCSPKSGHDTVSWYQQALGQGPQFIFQYYEEEERQRGNFPDRFSGHQFPNYSSELNVNALLLGDSALYLCASSFDREDEQFFGPGTRLTVL.

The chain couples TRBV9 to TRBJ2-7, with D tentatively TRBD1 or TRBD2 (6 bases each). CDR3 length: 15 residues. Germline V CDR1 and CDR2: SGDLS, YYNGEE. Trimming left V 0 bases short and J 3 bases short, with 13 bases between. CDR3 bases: TGTGCCAGCAGCGTAGAGGGGGGCCGGGTCTACGAGCAGTACTTC. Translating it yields CASSVEGGRVYEQYF.

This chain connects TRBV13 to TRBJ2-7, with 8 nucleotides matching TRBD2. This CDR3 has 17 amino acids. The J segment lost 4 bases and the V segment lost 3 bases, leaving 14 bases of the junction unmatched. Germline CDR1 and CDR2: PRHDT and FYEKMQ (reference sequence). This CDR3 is CASSFRTSRIVGYEQYF. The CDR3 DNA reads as TGTGCCAGCAGCTTCCGGACTAGCCGGATAGTAGGGTACGAGCAGTACTTC.

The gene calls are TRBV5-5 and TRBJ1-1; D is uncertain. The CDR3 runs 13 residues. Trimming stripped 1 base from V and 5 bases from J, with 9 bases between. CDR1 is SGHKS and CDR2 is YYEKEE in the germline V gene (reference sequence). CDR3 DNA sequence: TGTGCCAGCAGCTTGAATGTCGGGACTGAAGCTTTCTTT. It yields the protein CASSLNVGTEAFF.

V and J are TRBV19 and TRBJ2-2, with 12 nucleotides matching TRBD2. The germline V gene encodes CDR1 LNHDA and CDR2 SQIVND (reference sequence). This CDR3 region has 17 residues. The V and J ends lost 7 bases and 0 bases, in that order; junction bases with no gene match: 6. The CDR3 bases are TGTGCCAGTATGGGACTAGCGGGCTTAACGAACACCGGGGAGCTGTTTTTT. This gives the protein CASMGLAGLTNTGELFF. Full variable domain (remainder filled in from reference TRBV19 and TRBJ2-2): DGGITQSPKYLFRKEGQNVTLSCEQNLNHDAMYWYRQDPGQGLRLIYYSQIVNDFQKGDIAEGYSVSREKKESFPLTVTSAQKNPTAFYLCASMGLAGLTNTGELFFGEGSRLTVL.

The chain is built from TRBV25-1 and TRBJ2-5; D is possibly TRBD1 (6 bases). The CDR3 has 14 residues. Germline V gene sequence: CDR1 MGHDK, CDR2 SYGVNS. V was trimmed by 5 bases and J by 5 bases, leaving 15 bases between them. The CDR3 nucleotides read TGTGCCAGCAGTACCCACCTGGGGGCGGAGACCCAGTACTTC. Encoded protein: CASSTHLGAETQYF. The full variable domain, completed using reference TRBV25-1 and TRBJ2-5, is EADIYQTPRYLVIGTGKKITLECSQTMGHDKMYWYQQDPGMELHLIHYSYGVNSTEKGDLSSESTVSRIRTEHFPLTLESARPSHTSQYLCASSTHLGAETQYFGPGTRLLVL.

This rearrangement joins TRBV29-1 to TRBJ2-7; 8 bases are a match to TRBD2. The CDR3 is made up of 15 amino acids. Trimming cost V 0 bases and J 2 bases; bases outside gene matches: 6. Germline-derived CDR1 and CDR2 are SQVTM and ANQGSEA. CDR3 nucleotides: TGCAGCGTTGAAGAGTTGCGGCGGGGGGCCTACGAGCAGTACTTC. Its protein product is CSVEELRRGAYEQYF.

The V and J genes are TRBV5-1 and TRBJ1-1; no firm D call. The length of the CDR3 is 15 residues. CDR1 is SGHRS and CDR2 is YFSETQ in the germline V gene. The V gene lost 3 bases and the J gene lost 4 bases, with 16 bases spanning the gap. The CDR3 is CASSWTSGVGTEAFF. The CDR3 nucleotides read TGCGCCAGCAGCTGGACTAGCGGAGTTGGCACTGAAGCTTTCTTT.

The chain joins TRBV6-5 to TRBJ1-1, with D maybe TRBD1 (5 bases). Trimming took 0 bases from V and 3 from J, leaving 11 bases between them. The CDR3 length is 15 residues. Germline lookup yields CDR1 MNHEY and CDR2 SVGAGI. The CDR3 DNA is TGTGCCAGCAGTTACTCGACCCAGGGCTACACTGAAGCTTTCTTT. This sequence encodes CASSYSTQGYTEAFF.

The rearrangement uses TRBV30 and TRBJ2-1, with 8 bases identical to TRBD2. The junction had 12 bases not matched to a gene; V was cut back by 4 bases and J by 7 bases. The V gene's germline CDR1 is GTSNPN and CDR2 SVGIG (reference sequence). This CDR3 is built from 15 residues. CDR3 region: CAWIGGGRSRNEQFF. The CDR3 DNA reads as TGTGCCTGGATAGGTGGCGGGAGGAGTAGGAATGAGCAGTTCTTC.

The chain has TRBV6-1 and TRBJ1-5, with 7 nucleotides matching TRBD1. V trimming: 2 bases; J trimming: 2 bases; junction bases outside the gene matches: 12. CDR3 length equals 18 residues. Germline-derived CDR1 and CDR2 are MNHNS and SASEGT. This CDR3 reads CASSEREQGTVGNQPQHF. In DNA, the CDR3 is TGTGCCAGCAGTGAAAGGGAACAGGGGACGGTCGGCAATCAGCCCCAGCATTTT.